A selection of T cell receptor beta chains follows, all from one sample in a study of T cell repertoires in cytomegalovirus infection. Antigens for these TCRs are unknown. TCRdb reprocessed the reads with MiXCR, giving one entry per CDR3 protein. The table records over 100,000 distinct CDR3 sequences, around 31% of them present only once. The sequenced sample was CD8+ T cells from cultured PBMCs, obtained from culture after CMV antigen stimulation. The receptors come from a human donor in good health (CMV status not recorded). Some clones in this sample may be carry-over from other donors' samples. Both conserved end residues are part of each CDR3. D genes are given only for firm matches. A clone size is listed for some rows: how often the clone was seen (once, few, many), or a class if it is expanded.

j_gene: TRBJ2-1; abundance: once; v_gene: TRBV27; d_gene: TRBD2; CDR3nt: TGTGCCAGCAGTCCTTTAGCGGGAGGGCAAGATGAGCAGTTCTTC; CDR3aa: CASSPLAGGQDEQFF
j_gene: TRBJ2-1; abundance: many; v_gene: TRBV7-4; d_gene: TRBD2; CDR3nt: TGTGCCAGGTCTAGCGGGGGCCACAATGAGCAGTTCTTC; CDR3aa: CARSSGGHNEQFF
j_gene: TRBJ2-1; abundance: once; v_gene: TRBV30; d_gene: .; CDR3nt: TGTGGCGTAAACGAGCAGTTCTTC; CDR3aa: CGVNEQFF
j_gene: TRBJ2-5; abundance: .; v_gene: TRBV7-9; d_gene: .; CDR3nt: TGTGCCAGCAGCACCTGGGAGGACCAAGAGACCCAGTACTTC; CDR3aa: CASSTWEDQETQYF
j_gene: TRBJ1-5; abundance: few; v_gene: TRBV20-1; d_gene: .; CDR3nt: TGCAGTGCTAGAATACAAGGTAATAGCAATCAGCCCCAGCATTTT; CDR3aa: CSARIQGNSNQPQHF
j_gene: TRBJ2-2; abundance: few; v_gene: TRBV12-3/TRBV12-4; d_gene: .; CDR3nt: TGTGCCAGCAGTCCGGACAGATACACCGGGGAGCTGTTTTTT; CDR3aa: CASSPDRYTGELFF
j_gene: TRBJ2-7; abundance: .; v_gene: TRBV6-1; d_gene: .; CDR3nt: TGTGCCACCCTACTCACAAGTTATGAGCAGTACTTC; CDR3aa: CATLLTSYEQYF
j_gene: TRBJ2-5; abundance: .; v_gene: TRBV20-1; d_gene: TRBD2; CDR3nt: TGCAGTGCTTCTCTGTCAGGGCGGGGGGGAGAGACCCAGTACTTC; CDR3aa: CSASLSGRGGETQYF
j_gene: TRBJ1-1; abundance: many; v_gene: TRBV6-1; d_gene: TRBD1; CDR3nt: TGTGCCAGTAACCTAGGACAGGCGCAATTT; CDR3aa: CASNLGQAQF
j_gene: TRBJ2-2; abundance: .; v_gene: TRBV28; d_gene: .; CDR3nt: TGTGCCAGCAGTTTAGAGGGGAACCCGAACACCGGGGAGCTGTTTTTT; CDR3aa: CASSLEGNPNTGELFF
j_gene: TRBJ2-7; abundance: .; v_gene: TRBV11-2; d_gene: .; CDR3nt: TGTGCCAGCAGCTTGCCCGGGGACGAGCAGTACTTC; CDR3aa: CASSLPGDEQYF
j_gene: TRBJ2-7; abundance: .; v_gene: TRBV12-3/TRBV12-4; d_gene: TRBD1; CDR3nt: TGTGCCACCTCACAGGGGGCTCGATACGAGCAGTACTTC; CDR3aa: CATSQGARYEQYF
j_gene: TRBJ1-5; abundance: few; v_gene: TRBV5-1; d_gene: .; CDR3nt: TGCGCCAGCAGCAGAAAAGACGGAGGTGTTCCCCAGCATTTT; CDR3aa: CASSRKDGGVPQHF
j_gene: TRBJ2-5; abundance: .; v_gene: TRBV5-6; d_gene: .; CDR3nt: TGTGCCAGCAGCTTGTTGGAGCACAAAGAGACCCAGTACTTC; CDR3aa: CASSLLEHKETQYF
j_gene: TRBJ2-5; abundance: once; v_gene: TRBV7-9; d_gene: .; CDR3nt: TGTGCCAGCAGCTTAGGTAGCGGTAGCCAAGAGACCCAGTACTTC; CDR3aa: CASSLGSGSQETQYF
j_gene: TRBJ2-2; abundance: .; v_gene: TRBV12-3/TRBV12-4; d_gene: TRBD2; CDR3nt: TGTGCCAGCAGGGGACTAGCGGCGAACACCGGGGAGCTGTTTTTT; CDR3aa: CASRGLAANTGELFF
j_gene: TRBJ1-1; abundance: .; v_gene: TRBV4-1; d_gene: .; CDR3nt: TGCGCCAGCAGCCAACTCAAGGGGGAGGGCACTGAAGCTTTCTTT; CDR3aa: CASSQLKGEGTEAFF
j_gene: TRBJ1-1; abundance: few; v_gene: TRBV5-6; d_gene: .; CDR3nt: TGTGCCAGCAGCGCATGGACCGACAGCGATGAAGCTTTCTTT; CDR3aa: CASSAWTDSDEAFF
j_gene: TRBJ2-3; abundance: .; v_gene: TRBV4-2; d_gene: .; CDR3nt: TGTGCCAGCAGCCAAGAAGCCCCGGCGGATACGCAGTATTTT; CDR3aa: CASSQEAPADTQYF
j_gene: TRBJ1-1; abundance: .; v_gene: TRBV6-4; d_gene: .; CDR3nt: TGTGCCAGCAGTGACTGGCCGGTGAACACTGAAGCTTTCTTT; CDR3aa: CASSDWPVNTEAFF
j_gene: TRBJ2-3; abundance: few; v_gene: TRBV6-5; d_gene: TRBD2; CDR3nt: TGTGCCAGCAGTTACCCGTGGGCGGGGGGAGGCTCAGATACGCAGTATTTT; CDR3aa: CASSYPWAGGGSDTQYF
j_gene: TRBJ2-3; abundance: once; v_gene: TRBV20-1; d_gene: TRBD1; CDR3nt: TGCAGTGCTAGAGATTTTCGGACAGGGGCCGTCACAGATATGCAGTATTTT; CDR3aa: CSARDFRTGAVTDMQYF
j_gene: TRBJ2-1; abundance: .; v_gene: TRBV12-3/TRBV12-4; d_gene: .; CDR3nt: TGTGCCAGCAGTTTAGGCCTCCTCACGTTCTTC; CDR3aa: CASSLGLLTFF
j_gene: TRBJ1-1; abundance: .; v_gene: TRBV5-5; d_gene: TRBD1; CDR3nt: TGTGCCAGCAGCTCGGGACAGGGGGCTTCGAACACTGAAGCTTTCTTT; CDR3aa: CASSSGQGASNTEAFF
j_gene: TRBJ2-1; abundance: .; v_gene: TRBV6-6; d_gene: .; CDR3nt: TGTGCCAACCGGGGATACAATGAGCAGTTCTTC; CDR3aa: CANRGYNEQFF